The next 10 T cell receptor beta chains were all read from a single sample in a study of shared clonotypes between healthy human individuals. Repertoires were generated with immunoSEQ multiplex PCR, while TCRdb's copy carries only in-frame clones and drops some. Among about 2.2 million clones listed, 85% to 95% were seen once. Naive CD8 populations comprised CD45RO-negative cells positively selected for CCR7, excluding terminally differentiated effector memory CD45RA+ cells. Sequenced: naive CD8+ T cells from PBMCs. The receptors were sampled from a man in his late teens or twenties in good health. Some clones in this sample may be carry-over from other donors' samples.

The J gene is TRBJ2-1, the V gene TRBV27; D is possibly TRBD1 or TRBD2 (5 bases each). Trimming removed 3 bases at V and 3 bases at J, with 12 bases between. CDR1 is MNHEY and CDR2 is SMNVEV in the germline V gene (reference sequence). The CDR3 sequence is 15 residues long. CDR3 coding DNA: TGTGCCAGCAGTTTTTGGGGGACGTTCTACAATGAGCAGTTCTTC. This gives the protein CASSFWGTFYNEQFF.

This chain uses TRBV13 with TRBJ2-7; TRBD2 matches at 8 bases. The CDR3 totals 17 residues. Germline assignment: CDR1 PRHDT and CDR2 FYEKMQ (reference sequence). Trimming took 5 bases from V and 4 from J; bases not matched to a gene: 16. The DNA for the CDR3 is TGTGCCAGCAGCACCCGCCGCCGGGAGCGGGAGTTGTACGAGCAGTACTTC. Protein: CASSTRRRERELYEQYF. The full variable domain, rest sourced from reference TRBV13 and TRBJ2-7, is AAGVIQSPRHLIKEKRETATLKCYPIPRHDTVYWYQQGPGQDPQFLISFYEKMQSDKGSIPDRFSAQQFSDYHSELNMSSLELGDSALYFCASSTRRRERELYEQYFGPGTRLTVT.

V is TRBV28 and J is TRBJ1-5; 8 bases are shared with TRBD1. Germline V gene lookup returns CDR1 MDHEN and CDR2 SYDVKM. This CDR3 contains 14 residues. Trimming took 6 bases from V and 6 from J; bases not matched to a gene: 7. The CDR3 here is CASSQDRVGQPQHF. The CDR3 DNA is TGTGCCAGCAGCCAGGACAGGGTGGGTCAGCCCCAGCATTTT.

The CDR3 spells CASSPEWGGREQYF. The CDR3 nucleotides read TGTGCCAGCAGCCCCGAGTGGGGAGGACGCGAGCAGTACTTC. The chain has TRBV27 and TRBJ2-7; a weak D match, TRBD2 (6 bases). The V gene lost 6 bases and the J gene lost 6 bases, with 18 bases spanning the gap. This CDR3 comprises 14 residues. The germline gives CDR1 MNHEY, CDR2 SMNVEV (reference sequence).

The chain's CDR3 is CASSFAIARQPQHF. The CDR3 DNA reads as TGTGCCAGCAGTTTTGCCATAGCCAGACAGCCCCAGCATTTT. The chain combines TRBV28 with TRBJ1-5, with unresolved D. Germline CDR1 and CDR2: MDHEN and SYDVKM. The CDR3 covers 14 residues. Trimming removed 3 bases at V and 7 bases at J, with 13 bases between.

The J gene is TRBJ1-1, the V gene TRBV13; 12 nucleotides align to TRBD1. Unmatched junction bases numbered 7, after V lost 5 bases and J lost 0 bases. The germline CDR1 and CDR2 sequences are PRHDT and FYEKMQ (reference sequence). The CDR3 sequence is 17 residues long. The CDR3 here is CASSLGQGAVLNTEAFF. DNA for the CDR3: TGTGCCAGCAGCCTGGGACAGGGGGCGGTTTTGAACACTGAAGCTTTCTTT. The full variable domain, rest sourced from reference TRBV13 and TRBJ1-1, is AAGVIQSPRHLIKEKRETATLKCYPIPRHDTVYWYQQGPGQDPQFLISFYEKMQSDKGSIPDRFSAQQFSDYHSELNMSSLELGDSALYFCASSLGQGAVLNTEAFFGQGTRLTVV.

Details on this clone: Different DNA sequences within this sample yield the same CDR3. The chain recombines TRBV28 with TRBJ2-7; D call uncertain. Germline CDR1 MDHEN, CDR2 SYDVKM. With 3 bases removed from V and 6 bases from J, the gap between germline ends came to 9 bases. The CDR3 extends over 12 amino acids. The CDR3 is CASSFLGSEQYF. CDR3 coding DNA: TGTGCCAGCAGTTTCTTGGGCAGCGAGCAGTACTTC. Using reference TRBV28 and TRBJ2-7 for the parts outside the CDR3, the full variable domain is DVKVTQSSRYLVKRTGEKVFLECVQDMDHENMFWYRQDPGLGLRLIYFSYDVKMKEKGDIPEGYSVSREKKERFSLILESASTNQTSMYLCASSFLGSEQYFGPGTRLTVT.

This clone appeared a single time. The genes are TRBV7-8 and TRBJ2-5; 7 bases fit TRBD1. The CDR3 is made up of 16 amino acids. In germline, CDR1 is SGHVS, CDR2 FQNEAQ. V was clipped by 0 bases and J by 0 bases; unmatched bases: 4. The CDR3 nucleotides are TGTGCCAGCAGCTTAGCAGAACAGGGGTACCAAGAGACCCAGTACTTC. This codes for CASSLAEQGYQETQYF.

The CDR3 bases are TGTGCCAGCAGTTTATCGACAGGCCTCTATGGCTACACCTTC. Amino acid sequence: CASSLSTGLYGYTF. The genes are TRBV27 and TRBJ1-2; possibly TRBD1 for D (6 bases). CDR3 length: 14 amino acids. Trimming shortened V by 0 bases and J by 4 bases, and 9 bases separated the two germline ends. Germline CDR1 reads MNHEY; CDR2 reads SMNVEV (reference sequence).

The chain links TRBV5-6 to TRBJ1-2; possibly TRBD1 for D (6 bases). The length of the CDR3 is 12 residues. V lost 9 bases and J lost 3, with 12 bases in between. CDR1 SGHDT and CDR2 YYEEEE come from the germline V gene. CDR3 sequence: CATGQLYYGYTF. CDR3 nucleotides: TGTGCCACCGGACAGCTTTACTATGGCTACACCTTC.